One sample yielded the 10 T cell receptor beta chains listed below, sequenced in a study of CD8 T cells in ankylosing spondylitis. TCRdb reprocessed the 5' RACE reads with MiXCR, giving one entry per CDR3 protein. The table lists roughly 450,000 distinct CDR3 sequences, about 25% of them singletons. Their antigens remain unidentified. The study's findings and limits: What appeared characteristic of ankylosing spondylitis blood was a TCR beta motif of eight highly homologous variants.

What was sequenced was blood, either unsorted or a sorted T cell fraction (not recorded which). These receptors were collected from a male donor with ankylosing spondylitis.

This clonotype was recorded a few times. The chain links TRBV20-1 to TRBJ2-3; 12 nucleotides agree with TRBD2. CDR1 is DFQATT, CDR2 SNEGSKA, per germline (reference sequence). V lost 4 bases and J lost 2; bases outside the gene matches: 4. The CDR3 runs to 15 residues. The CDR3 here is CSAIGLAGLTDTQYF. The DNA for the CDR3 is TGCAGTGCTATAGGACTAGCGGGGCTCACAGATACGCAGTATTTT.

This clonotype appeared a single time. The chain recombines TRBV7-8 with TRBJ1-1, with D perhaps matching TRBD1 (5 bases). The CDR3 spans 17 residues. The germline V and J ends were trimmed by 2 bases and 0 bases, with 16 bases remaining between them. Germline V lookup: CDR1 SGHVS, CDR2 FQNEAQ. CDR3 in amino acids: CASSLLVGAIMNTEAFF. The CDR3 DNA follows: TGTGCCAGCAGCTTACTTGTTGGGGCCATCATGAACACTGAAGCTTTCTTT.

This chain uses TRBV5-6 with TRBJ2-6; 7 bases align to TRBD1. The length of the CDR3 is 18 residues. Germline CDR1 reads SGHDT; CDR2 reads YYEEEE. V was pared by 1 base and J by 0 bases, with 7 bases of the junction left unmatched. The CDR3 protein is CASSLWIGTVSGANVLTF. CDR3 in DNA: TGTGCCAGCAGCTTGTGGATCGGGACAGTCTCTGGGGCCAACGTCCTGACTTTC.

This clonotype has only a few counts. J is TRBJ2-7 and V is TRBV2; D is perhaps TRBD2 (6 bases). Germline lookup yields CDR1 SNHLY and CDR2 FYNNEI. The CDR3 runs to 14 residues. V was shortened by 6 bases and J by 2 bases, with 14 bases between the two germline ends. As DNA, the CDR3 is TGTGCCAGCAGCTCAGAGCGCGGGGCCTACGAGCAGTACTTC. This encodes CASSSERGAYEQYF. Complete variable domain (other parts from reference TRBV2 and TRBJ2-7): EPEVTQTPSHQVTQMGQEVILRCVPISNHLYFYWYRQILGQKVEFLVSFYNNEISEKSEIFDDQFSVERPDGSNFTLKIRSTKLEDSAMYFCASSSERGAYEQYFGPGTRLTVT.

This clonotype was seen a few times. The rearrangement uses TRBV7-2 and TRBJ2-5; D gene unclear. Germline V gene lookup returns CDR1 SGHTA and CDR2 FQGNSA. V was trimmed by 5 bases and J by 0 bases, leaving 7 bases between them. CDR3 length: 13 amino acids. The CDR3 region is CASSPENQETQYF. In nucleotides, the CDR3 is TGTGCCAGCAGCCCCGAAAACCAAGAGACCCAGTACTTC.

This clonotype was seen a few times. This rearrangement joins TRBV10-3 to TRBJ2-1, with 12 bases lining up with TRBD2. V was clipped by 6 bases and J by 2 bases; unmatched bases: 5. From germline, CDR1 is ENHRY and CDR2 SYGVKD. This CDR3 has 16 amino acids. Here the CDR3 DNA reads TGTGCCATCAGCACGAGGACTAGCGGGACCTACAATGAGCAGTTCTTC. It encodes CAISTRTSGTYNEQFF.

In this sample, this clonotype turned up a few times. The genes are TRBV5-1 and TRBJ2-3; D gene unclear. Per the germline V gene, CDR1 is SGHRS and CDR2 is YFSETQ. This CDR3 comprises 16 residues. Trimming cost V 0 bases and J 0 bases, with 11 bases left between them. The CDR3 protein is CASSLDATLSTDTQYF. In DNA form, the CDR3 reads TGCGCCAGCAGCTTGGACGCTACCTTGAGCACAGATACGCAGTATTTT.

The genes are TRBV11-2 and TRBJ1-2, with D unresolved. CDR1 is SGHAT, CDR2 FQNNGV, per germline. The V end was cut by 3 bases, the J end by 4 bases, with 3 bases between. The CDR3 runs to 11 residues. CDR3: CASSLTYGYTF. The CDR3 nucleotides are TGTGCCAGCAGCTTGACCTATGGCTACACCTTC.

V and J are TRBV6-1 and TRBJ2-7; TRBD1 might be the D (6 bases). There are 13 residues in the CDR3. Trimming cost V 6 bases and J 2 bases, with 11 bases left between them. Per the germline V gene, CDR1 is MNHNS and CDR2 is SASEGT. DNA for the CDR3: TGTGCCAGCAGGATGGGACAAACCTACGAGCAGTACTTC. Protein sequence: CASRMGQTYEQYF.

The CDR3 loop is CASSVLQSLNQPQHF. The CDR3 region has the DNA TGTGCCAGCAGTGTTCTCCAGTCTCTCAATCAGCCCCAGCATTTT. V usage is TRBV2 and J usage is TRBJ1-5, with D hard to call. The V gene lost 4 bases and the J gene lost 3 bases, with 13 bases spanning the gap. Germline CDR1 and CDR2: SNHLY and FYNNEI. The CDR3 consists of 15 residues.